A single sample gave rise to the 32 T cell receptor beta chains below, sequenced in a study of response to subunit inactivated influenza vaccine. In TCRdb, the RT-PCR reads were re-called with MiXCR into one record per CDR3 protein. The table lists more than 550,000 distinct CDR3 sequences, around 11% of them singletons. This same sample was also taken into another study, of T cells expressing NK-cell markers. According to that study: With UMIs, 5'RACE template switching was used to make TCR beta cDNA.

This specimen consisted of PBMCs from blood, obtained on the day of vaccination. The receptor source for this set is a man in his fifties or sixties who received an inactivated influenza vaccine.

The rearrangement uses TRBV6-2 or TRBV6-3 and TRBJ2-6; no clear D gene. Germline V lookup: CDR1 MNHEY, CDR2 SVGEGT. V was clipped by 2 bases and J by 2 bases, with 7 bases between them. The CDR3 is made up of 15 amino acids. Written as DNA, the CDR3 is TGTGCCAGCAGTTACGTGGCTACTGGGGCCAACGTCCTGACTTTC. Encoded protein: CASSYVATGANVLTF.

The chain has TRBV20-1 and TRBJ1-5; TRBD1 might be the D (5 bases). Looked up from germline, CDR1 is DFQATT and CDR2 is SNEGSKA (reference sequence). The CDR3 has 13 amino acids. V lost 5 bases, J lost 7 bases, and 15 bases lay in between. This CDR3 is CSAGGGVLQPQHF. CDR3 DNA: TGCAGTGCTGGCGGGGGGGTTTTACAGCCCCAGCATTTT.

J is TRBJ1-2 and V is TRBV6-5; a possible D gene is TRBD1 (5 bases). CDR3 length equals 15 residues. V lost 4 bases to trimming and J lost 3 bases, with 15 bases between them. Per the germline V gene, CDR1 is MNHEY and CDR2 is SVGAGI. For the CDR3, the DNA is TGTGCCAGCAGTTCCCTCCGGGACCGAGACTATGGCTACACCTTC. It codes for CASSSLRDRDYGYTF.

The V gene is TRBV29-1, the J gene TRBJ2-2; D is unresolved. The CDR3 is 11 amino acids. V was shortened by 7 bases and J by 1 base, with 4 bases between the two germline ends. The germline CDR1 and CDR2 sequences are SQVTM and ANQGSEA. CDR3 sequence (DNA): TGCAGCGGACAGAACACCGGGGAGCTGTTTTTT. This codes for CSGQNTGELFF.

This clonotype was recorded at least ten times. V usage is TRBV5-1 and J usage is TRBJ2-1; a weak D match, TRBD2 (6 bases). CDR1 and CDR2 (germline): SGHRS, YFSETQ. Trimming removed 1 base at V and 0 bases at J, with 8 bases between. This CDR3 is built from 15 residues. The CDR3 DNA follows: TGCGCCAGCAGCTTGTCGGGGGACTCCTACAATGAGCAGTTCTTC. Translating gives CASSLSGDSYNEQFF.

The chain carries TRBV30 and TRBJ2-3; 8 positions agree with TRBD2. Germline CDR1 and CDR2: GTSNPN and SVGIG (reference sequence). CDR3 length equals 13 residues. The V segment lost 5 bases and the J segment 1 base; nucleotides outside the gene matches: 2. This CDR3 is CAWETSGTDTQYF. In DNA form, the CDR3 reads TGTGCCTGGGAGACTAGCGGCACAGATACGCAGTATTTT.

The chain recombines TRBV5-1 with TRBJ2-1, with TRBD2 matching over 11 bases. From germline, CDR1 is SGHRS and CDR2 YFSETQ. V lost 0 bases, J lost 7 bases, and 6 bases stayed unmatched. The CDR3 has 16 amino acids. CDR3 in amino acids: CASSLDASGRYNEQFF. In DNA form, the CDR3 reads TGCGCCAGCAGCTTGGACGCTAGCGGGAGGTATAATGAGCAGTTCTTC.

This clonotype was observed at least ten times. This chain uses TRBV11-2 with TRBJ2-1; a weak D match, TRBD1 (6 bases). This CDR3 has 20 amino acids. The V gene's germline CDR1 is SGHAT and CDR2 FQNNGV. Trimming cost V 0 bases and J 1 base, with 22 bases left between them. The CDR3 DNA follows: TGTGCCAGCAGCTTAGATCGGGGTCGTAGCCGGACAGTATCCTACAATGAGCAGTTCTTC. Its protein is CASSLDRGRSRTVSYNEQFF.

This clonotype showed up just a few times. The gene calls are TRBV7-8 and TRBJ2-1; D might be TRBD1 or TRBD2, each matching 5 bases. Between the trimmed V and J ends, which lost 8 bases and 8 bases, there was a span of 22 bases. The CDR3 sequence is 15 residues long. CDR1 SGHVS and CDR2 FQNEAQ come from the germline V gene. For the CDR3, the DNA is TGTGCCAGCCGTCCCACTAGGGAAATGGGGGATGAGCAGTTCTTC. Translation: CASRPTREMGDEQFF.

The V gene is TRBV20-1, the J gene TRBJ2-7, with 8 bases that match TRBD2. Trimming at V came to 2 bases and at J to 4 bases, leaving 4 bases not matched to a gene. Germline CDR1 reads DFQATT; CDR2 reads SNEGSKA (reference sequence). The CDR3 runs 13 residues. In DNA form, the CDR3 reads TGCAGTGCTAGACCACAGCGGGAGTACGAGCAGTACTTC. This sequence encodes CSARPQREYEQYF.

This clonotype was counted a few times. The V and J genes are TRBV29-1 and TRBJ2-1; perhaps D is TRBD1 or TRBD2 (5 bases each). The CDR3 has 13 residues. V was cut by 7 bases and J by 8 bases, with 18 bases left in between. Germline CDR1 reads SQVTM; CDR2 reads ANQGSEA. This CDR3 reads CSGGSRGGDEQFF. For the CDR3, the DNA is TGCAGCGGCGGCTCCCGTGGGGGAGATGAGCAGTTCTTC.

J is TRBJ2-2 and V is TRBV12-3 or TRBV12-4; 7 bases are a match to TRBD1. The CDR3 totals 15 residues. Germline trimming cut 7 bases from V and 1 base from J; bases unmatched to any gene: 6. Here the CDR3 reads CASTKGTENTGELFF. The CDR3 nucleotides read TGTGCCAGCACCAAAGGGACAGAGAACACCGGGGAGCTGTTTTTT.

This clonotype occurred many times. This chain uses TRBV4-1 with TRBJ2-1; D perhaps matches TRBD2 (6 bases). V was clipped by 0 bases and J by 0 bases, with 18 bases between them. The germline V gene has CDR1 MGHRA and CDR2 YSYEKL. The CDR3 has 19 amino acids. Here the CDR3 DNA reads TGCGCCAGCAGCCAAGATAAAGTTAGCGGCCCCCCCTCCTACAATGAGCAGTTCTTC. This encodes CASSQDKVSGPPSYNEQFF.

A few counts support this clonotype. The chain links TRBV15 to TRBJ1-6; no clear D. V gave up 0 bases and J gave up 7 bases, with 10 bases separating them. The germline gives CDR1 LNHNV, CDR2 YYDKDF (reference sequence). CDR3 length: 15 amino acids. The CDR3, as DNA: TGTGCCACCAGCAGAGATAGGAACAGAAATTCACCCCTCCACTTT. It encodes CATSRDRNRNSPLHF.

Note on this clonotype: A much larger clone lies a single base off, so this may be a read error. The chain joins TRBV25-1 to TRBJ2-5, with TRBD1 matching over 7 bases. With 2 bases clipped from V and 5 bases from J, the junction kept 8 bases outside the gene matches. CDR1 and CDR2 from the germline V gene are MGHDK and SYGVNS. CDR3 length equals 15 residues. The CDR3 nucleotides read TGTGCCAGCAGTGAACAAGGGGGCTTCGATGAGACCCAGTACTTC. This translates into CASSEQGGFDETQYF.

The table lists this clonotype with a few counts. This sequence joins TRBV29-1 and TRBJ2-1; 10 positions match TRBD1. CDR1 SQVTM and CDR2 ANQGSEA come from the germline V gene. This CDR3 spans 13 amino acids. The junction had 4 bases not matched to a gene; V was cut back by 4 bases and J by 7 bases. The chain's CDR3 is CSVARTGGNEQFF. Here the CDR3 DNA reads TGCAGCGTTGCCCGGACAGGGGGGAATGAGCAGTTCTTC.

The V gene is TRBV20-1, the J gene TRBJ2-7; 11 bases agree with TRBD2. The CDR3 has 15 amino acids. V was pared by 5 bases and J by 2 bases, with 8 bases of the junction left unmatched. CDR1 and CDR2 (germline): DFQATT, SNEGSKA (reference sequence). The CDR3 loop is CSASALAGGPYEQYF. The CDR3 DNA reads as TGCAGTGCTTCCGCCCTAGCGGGAGGCCCCTACGAGCAGTACTTC.

This clonotype came up a few times. This chain connects TRBV20-1 to TRBJ2-2; TRBD1 might be the D (5 bases). V was clipped by 6 bases and J by 2 bases, with 7 bases between them. The CDR3 is 12 amino acids. In germline, CDR1 is DFQATT, CDR2 SNEGSKA (reference sequence). The CDR3 region is CSARGNTGELFF. The CDR3 region has the DNA TGCAGTGCAAGGGGAAACACCGGGGAGCTGTTTTTT.

This sequence joins TRBV15 and TRBJ2-2; 9 bases match TRBD1. CDR1 and CDR2 from the germline V gene are LNHNV and YYDKDF (reference sequence). The CDR3 consists of 16 residues. The trim removed 3 bases at V and 7 bases at J, leaving 9 bases unmatched. The CDR3 protein is CATSSPWTGVVGELFF. In DNA, the CDR3 is TGTGCCACCAGCAGCCCCTGGACAGGGGTTGTCGGGGAGCTGTTTTTT.

This clonotype was found a few times. CDR3 loop: CSARDITLTGELFF. CDR3 coding DNA: TGCAGTGCTAGAGACATTACCCTCACCGGGGAGCTGTTTTTT. This chain uses TRBV20-1 with TRBJ2-2; no clear D gene. The V gene's germline CDR1 is DFQATT and CDR2 SNEGSKA (reference sequence). Trimming left V 0 bases short and J 4 bases short, with 9 bases between. The CDR3 is made up of 14 amino acids.

This clonotype has more than one count but fewer than ten. The chain combines TRBV27 with TRBJ2-1, with 13 bases matching TRBD2. This CDR3 is built from 19 residues. The J segment lost 8 bases and the V segment lost 5 bases, leaving 18 bases of the junction unmatched. CDR1 and CDR2 from the germline V gene are MNHEY and SMNVEV (reference sequence). CDR3 in amino acids: CASSPTRRPTSGRSDEQFF. DNA for the CDR3: TGTGCCAGCAGTCCGACTCGTCGGCCGACTAGCGGGAGGTCGGATGAGCAGTTCTTC.

This chain joins TRBV29-1 and TRBJ2-7; D unclear. Trimming left V 4 bases short and J 1 base short, with 11 bases between. This CDR3 spans 13 amino acids. Germline V lookup: CDR1 SQVTM, CDR2 ANQGSEA. CDR3 in amino acids: CSVGAARSYEQYF. CDR3 DNA: TGCAGCGTTGGGGCAGCAAGGTCCTACGAGCAGTACTTC.

In its sample, this clonotype was seen many times. This chain links TRBV5-1 with TRBJ2-1; D call uncertain. With 0 bases removed from V and 6 bases from J, the gap between germline ends came to 16 bases. Germline CDR1 is SGHRS and CDR2 is YFSETQ. This CDR3 has 16 amino acids. The CDR3 DNA sequence: TGCGCCAGCAGCTTGGTTTATCGGCCAAGGACCAATGAGCAGTTCTTC. Translating it yields CASSLVYRPRTNEQFF. Supplemented by reference TRBV5-1 and TRBJ2-1, the full variable domain reads KAGVTQTPRYLIKTRGQQVTLSCSPISGHRSVSWYQQTPGQGLQFLFEYFSETQRNKGNFPGRFSGRQFSNSRSEMNVSTLELGDSALYLCASSLVYRPRTNEQFFGPGTRLTVL.

This clonotype was recorded many times. V gene TRBV5-1 combines with J gene TRBJ1-2; TRBD1 agrees at 8 bases. Trimming cost V 4 bases and J 4 bases; bases outside gene matches: 9. The CDR3 contains 15 residues. Germline CDR1 reads SGHRS; CDR2 reads YFSETQ. CDR3 amino acids: CASSGDGQGGYGYTF. For the CDR3, the DNA is TGCGCCAGCAGCGGAGATGGACAGGGCGGCTATGGCTACACCTTC.

This clonotype was counted between two and nine times. CDR3 residues: CASSRPGLGFTGELFF. CDR3 bases: TGTGCCAGCAGCCGACCGGGACTAGGCTTCACCGGGGAGCTGTTTTTT. The gene calls are TRBV5-6 and TRBJ2-2, with TRBD2 identical over 8 bases. Looked up from germline, CDR1 is SGHDT and CDR2 is YYEEEE. V shed 4 bases, J shed 4 bases, and the junction held 9 bases outside the gene matches. This CDR3 is built from 16 residues.

This clonotype was seen only a few times. V and J are TRBV5-1 and TRBJ2-5; 11 bases line up with TRBD1. Germline values: CDR1 SGHRS, CDR2 YFSETQ. The V gene end was trimmed by 5 bases and the J gene end by 4 bases; junction bases not matched to a gene: 10. The CDR3 has 16 residues. CDR3 in DNA: TGCGCCAGCAGACGACTTTTGGGACAGGGGGGAGAGACCCAGTACTTC. The encoded protein is CASRRLLGQGGETQYF.

V and J are TRBV6-2 or TRBV6-3 and TRBJ2-2; 9 bases are a match to TRBD2. CDR1 is MNHEY, CDR2 SVGEGT, per germline. Trimming removed 10 bases from V and 5 bases from J; junction bases left unmatched: 11. CDR3 length equals 15 residues. The CDR3 region has the DNA TGTGCCACCGTGGGTGGTAGCGGGGGAACCGGGGAGCTGTTTTTT. Protein sequence: CATVGGSGGTGELFF.

In its sample, this clonotype was seen a few times. The J gene is TRBJ2-3, the V gene TRBV28; 14 bases line up with TRBD2. There are 19 residues in the CDR3. V lost 6 bases, J lost 7 bases, and 18 bases stayed unmatched. In germline, CDR1 is MDHEN, CDR2 SYDVKM. This CDR3 reads CASSQTGLAGELHRNTQYF. CDR3 bases: TGTGCCAGCAGCCAAACGGGACTAGCGGGAGAGTTACACAGAAATACGCAGTATTTT. Looking up the rest from reference TRBV28 and TRBJ2-3 gives the full variable domain: DVKVTQSSRYLVKRTGEKVFLECVQDMDHENMFWYRQDPGLGLRLIYFSYDVKMKEKGDIPEGYSVSREKKERFSLILESASTNQTSMYLCASSQTGLAGELHRNTQYFGPGTRLTVL.

This clonotype has just a few counts. The rearrangement joins TRBV20-1 to TRBJ2-1; the D gene is possibly TRBD2 (5 bases). V was pared by 0 bases and J by 8 bases, with 20 bases between. The CDR3 runs to 16 residues. Per the germline V gene, CDR1 is DFQATT and CDR2 is SNEGSKA (reference sequence). CDR3 residues: CSARDSALLERDEQFF. The CDR3 coding sequence is TGCAGTGCTAGAGATTCCGCCCTCCTGGAGAGGGATGAGCAGTTCTTC.

This clonotype was detected ten times or more. The V and J genes are TRBV12-3 or TRBV12-4 and TRBJ1-1; no definite D call. V shed 1 base and J shed 7 bases, with 7 bases lying between them. This CDR3 has 12 residues. The CDR3 reads CASSLVLGEAFF. The CDR3 DNA is TGTGCCAGCAGTTTAGTCCTGGGTGAAGCTTTCTTT.

The rearrangement links TRBV7-2 to TRBJ2-1; 13 nucleotides agree with TRBD2. Germline V lookup: CDR1 SGHTA, CDR2 FQGNSA. V lost 6 bases to trimming and J lost 8 bases; unmatched junction nucleotides: 7. The CDR3 spans 15 residues. CDR3 DNA sequence: TGTGCCAGCAGTCAAACTAGCGGGGGGGCCGATGAGCAGTTCTTC. Encoded protein: CASSQTSGGADEQFF.

This clonotype showed up just a few times. The chain has TRBV20-1 and TRBJ2-1, with D unresolved. Trimming shortened V by 2 bases and J by 0 bases, and 8 bases separated the two germline ends. The CDR3 spans 14 residues. Germline CDR1 DFQATT, CDR2 SNEGSKA (reference sequence). The CDR3 sequence: CSARRPSSYNEQFF. CDR3 nucleotides: TGCAGTGCTAGAAGGCCGAGCTCCTACAATGAGCAGTTCTTC.